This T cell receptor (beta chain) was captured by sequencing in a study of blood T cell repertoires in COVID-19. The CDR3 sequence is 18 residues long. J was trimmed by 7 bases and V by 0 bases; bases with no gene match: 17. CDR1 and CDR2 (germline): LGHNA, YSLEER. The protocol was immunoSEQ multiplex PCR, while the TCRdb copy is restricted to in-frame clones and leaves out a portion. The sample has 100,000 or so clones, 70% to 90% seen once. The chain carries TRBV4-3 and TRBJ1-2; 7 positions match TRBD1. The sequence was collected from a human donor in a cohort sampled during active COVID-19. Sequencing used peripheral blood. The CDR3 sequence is CASSQDPTGIELYGGYTF. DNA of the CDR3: TGCGCCAGCAGCCAAGATCCGACAGGGATAGAACTATATGGTGGCTACACCTTC.